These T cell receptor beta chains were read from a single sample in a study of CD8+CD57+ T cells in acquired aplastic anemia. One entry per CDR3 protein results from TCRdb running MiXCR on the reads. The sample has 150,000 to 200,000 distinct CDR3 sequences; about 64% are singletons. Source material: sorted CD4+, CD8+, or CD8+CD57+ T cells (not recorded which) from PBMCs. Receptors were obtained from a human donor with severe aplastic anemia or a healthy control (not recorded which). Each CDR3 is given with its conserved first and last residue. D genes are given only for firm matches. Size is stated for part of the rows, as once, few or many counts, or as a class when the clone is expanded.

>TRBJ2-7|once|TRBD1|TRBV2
TGTGCCAGGGGGGGACAGGGTCCTTACGAGCAGTACTTC
CARGGQGPYEQYF
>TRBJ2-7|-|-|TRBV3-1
TGTGCCAGCAGCGGTGGGGCAGGGACCAACGAGCAGTACTTC
CASSGGAGTNEQYF
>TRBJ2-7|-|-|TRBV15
TGTGCCACCAGCAGACCTTTGGGAGCGCGGGAGCAGTACTTC
CATSRPLGAREQYF
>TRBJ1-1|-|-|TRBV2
TGTGCCAGCAGTGATGTGGTAGGCCACACTGAAGCTTTCTTT
CASSDVVGHTEAFF
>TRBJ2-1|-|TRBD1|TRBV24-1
TGTGCCAGCCGCATTCCGGGACAGGGGGCGGATGAGCAGTTCTTC
CASRIPGQGADEQFF
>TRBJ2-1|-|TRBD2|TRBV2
TGTGCCACCAGACTAGCGGGAGTCTACAATGAGCAGTTCTTC
CATRLAGVYNEQFF
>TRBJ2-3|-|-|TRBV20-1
TGCAGTGCTAGAGATTCCAGGCGACTCAATACGCAGTATTTT
CSARDSRRLNTQYF
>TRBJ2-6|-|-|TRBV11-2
TGTACCAGCAACCGGGGCGGTACCTTCTCTGGGGCCAACGTCCTGACTTTC
CTSNRGGTFSGANVLTF
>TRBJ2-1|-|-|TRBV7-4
TGTGCCAGCAGTTCTAGCGTAGGCTCCTACAATGAGCAGTTCTTC
CASSSSVGSYNEQFF
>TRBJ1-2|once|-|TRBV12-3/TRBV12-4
TGTGCCAGCAGTTCTCTCGGGGACTATGGCTACACCTTC
CASSSLGDYGYTF
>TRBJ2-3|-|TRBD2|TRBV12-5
TGTGCTAGTGGTTTGACTAGCGGGGGGTCTCCCACAGATACGCAGTATTTT
CASGLTSGGSPTDTQYF
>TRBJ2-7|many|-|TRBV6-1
TGTGCCAGCAGTGAGTTCAAAGCCCCCTACGAGCAGTACTTC
CASSEFKAPYEQYF
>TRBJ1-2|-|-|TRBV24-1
TGTGCCACCAGTGATTCCAGGGCCCTCTATGGCTACACCTTC
CATSDSRALYGYTF
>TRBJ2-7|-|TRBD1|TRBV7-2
TGTGCCAGCAGTTCCGCCCGGGACAGGGCCTACGAGCAGTACTTC
CASSSARDRAYEQYF
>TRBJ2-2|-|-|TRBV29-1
TGCAGCGTCGGGACACCGAACACCGGGGAGCTGTTTTTT
CSVGTPNTGELFF
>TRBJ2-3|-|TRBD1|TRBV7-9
TGTGCCAGCAGCGCGGACAGGCAGTTGCAGTATTTT
CASSADRQLQYF
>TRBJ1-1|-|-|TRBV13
TGTGCCAGCAGCGCTGGAGACAGGCATGAAGCTTTCTTT
CASSAGDRHEAFF
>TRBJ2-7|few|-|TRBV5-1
TGCGCCAGCACTAACGGAACCTACGAGCAGTACTTC
CASTNGTYEQYF
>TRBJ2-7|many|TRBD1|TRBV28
TGTGCCAGCAGTTCCCGGGACAGGGGAACTGACGAGCAGTACTTC
CASSSRDRGTDEQYF
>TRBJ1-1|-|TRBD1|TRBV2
TGTGCCAGCAGTGAAGGACAGGGGGCGATGGACACTGAAGCTTTCTTT
CASSEGQGAMDTEAFF
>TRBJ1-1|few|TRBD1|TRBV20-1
TGCAGTGCTAGACCGGACAGGGACACTGAAGCTTTCTTT
CSARPDRDTEAFF
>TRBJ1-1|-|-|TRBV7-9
TGTGCCAGCAGCTTGGGACTCGGAGGAGATACTGAAGCTTTCTTT
CASSLGLGGDTEAFF
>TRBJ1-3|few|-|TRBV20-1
TGCAGTGCTAGAGGTGGGGGAAACACCATATATTTT
CSARGGGNTIYF
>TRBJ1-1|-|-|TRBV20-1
TGCAGTGGAGGGGAACGCACTGAAGCTTTCTTT
CSGGERTEAFF
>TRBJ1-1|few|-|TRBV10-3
TGTGCCACCGAGGTTGGGGCCAACACTGAAGCTTTCTTT
CATEVGANTEAFF
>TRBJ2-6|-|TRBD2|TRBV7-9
TGTGCCAGCAGCTTTCTTTTGGGGCTAGCGGGGCGCTCTGGGGCCAACGTCCTGACTTTC
CASSFLLGLAGRSGANVLTF
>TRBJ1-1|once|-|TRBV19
TGTGCCAGTAGCCCAATCCCCCGGGGATTGAACACTGAAGCTTTCTTT
CASSPIPRGLNTEAFF
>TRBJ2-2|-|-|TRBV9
TGTGCCAGCAGCGAGGGGGGTCCCGGGGAGCTGTTTTTT
CASSEGGPGELFF
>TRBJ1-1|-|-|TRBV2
TGTGCCAGCAGGCGACAGACGAACACTGAAGCTTTCTTT
CASRRQTNTEAFF
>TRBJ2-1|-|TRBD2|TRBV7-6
TGTGCCAGCAGCTTAGCGGGAGGGGACGATGAGCAGTTCTTC
CASSLAGGDDEQFF
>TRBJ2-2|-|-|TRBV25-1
TGTGCCAGCTCGAGACAGGATCCGAACACCGGGGAGCTGTTTTTT
CASSRQDPNTGELFF
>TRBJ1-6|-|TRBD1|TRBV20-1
TGCAGTGCTACCAAGACAGGGACAAAATTCAAGCCCCTCCACTTT
CSATKTGTKFKPLHF
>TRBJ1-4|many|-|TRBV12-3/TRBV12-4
TGTGCCAGCAGTTTAGTTCGCGAAAAACTGTTTTTT
CASSLVREKLFF
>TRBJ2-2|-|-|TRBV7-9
TGTGCCAGCAGCTTCGGACAAACCGGGGAGCTGTTTTTT
CASSFGQTGELFF
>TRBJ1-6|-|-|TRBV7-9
TGTGCCAGCAGCTTGGCCGACAATAATTCACCCCTCCACTTT
CASSLADNNSPLHF
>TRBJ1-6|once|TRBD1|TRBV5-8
TGTGCCAGCAGCTTACGTGACCGACAGGGGCGCGTAAATCCACCCCTCCACTTT
CASSLRDRQGRVNPPLHF
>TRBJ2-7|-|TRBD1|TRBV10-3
TGTGCCATCAGTTGGGACAGGGTGAATTACGAGCAGTACTTC
CAISWDRVNYEQYF
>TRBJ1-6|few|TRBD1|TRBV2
TGTGCCACCCCCCGGGGGACAGGAGATTCACCCCTCCACTTT
CATPRGTGDSPLHF
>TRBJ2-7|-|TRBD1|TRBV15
TGTGCCACCAGCAGAGGGGGAAACAGGGGTTACGAGCAGTACTTC
CATSRGGNRGYEQYF
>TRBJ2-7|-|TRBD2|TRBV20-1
TGCAGTGCTACAAGAGGGGGGACTAGCGGGAGGGCCAAGGAGCAGTACTTC
CSATRGGTSGRAKEQYF
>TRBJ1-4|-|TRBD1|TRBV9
TGTGCCAGCAGCGGAACAGGGGGGGAGAGTGAAAAACTGTTTTTT
CASSGTGGESEKLFF
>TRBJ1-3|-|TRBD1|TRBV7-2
TGTGCCAGCAGCCATTCTAGGCAGGGGGCTGGAAACACCATATATTTT
CASSHSRQGAGNTIYF
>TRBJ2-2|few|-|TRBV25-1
TGTGCCAGCAGTGAATTTGGGGGAGTTGCCGGGGAGCTGTTTTTT
CASSEFGGVAGELFF
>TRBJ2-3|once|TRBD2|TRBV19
TGTGCTAGTAGGACTAGCGGGGGGATCACAGATACGCAGTATTTT
CASRTSGGITDTQYF
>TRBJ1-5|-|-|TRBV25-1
TGTGCCAGCAGTGAATATACAGGAGCATATAGCAATCAGCCCCAGCATTTT
CASSEYTGAYSNQPQHF